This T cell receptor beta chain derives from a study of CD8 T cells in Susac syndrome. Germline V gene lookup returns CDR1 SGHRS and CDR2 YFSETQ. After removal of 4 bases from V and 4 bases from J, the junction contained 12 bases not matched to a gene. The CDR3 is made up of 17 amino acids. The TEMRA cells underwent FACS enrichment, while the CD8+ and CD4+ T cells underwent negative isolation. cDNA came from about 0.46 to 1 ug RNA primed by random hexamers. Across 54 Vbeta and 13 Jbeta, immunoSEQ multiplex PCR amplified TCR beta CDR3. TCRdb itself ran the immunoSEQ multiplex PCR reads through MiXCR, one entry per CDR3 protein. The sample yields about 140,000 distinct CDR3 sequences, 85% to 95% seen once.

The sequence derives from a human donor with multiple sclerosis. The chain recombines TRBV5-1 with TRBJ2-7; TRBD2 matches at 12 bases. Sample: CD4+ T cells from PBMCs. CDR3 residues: CASSRGTSGRQGYEQYF. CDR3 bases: TGCGCCAGCAGCCGGGGGACTAGCGGGCGACAAGGATACGAGCAGTACTTC.